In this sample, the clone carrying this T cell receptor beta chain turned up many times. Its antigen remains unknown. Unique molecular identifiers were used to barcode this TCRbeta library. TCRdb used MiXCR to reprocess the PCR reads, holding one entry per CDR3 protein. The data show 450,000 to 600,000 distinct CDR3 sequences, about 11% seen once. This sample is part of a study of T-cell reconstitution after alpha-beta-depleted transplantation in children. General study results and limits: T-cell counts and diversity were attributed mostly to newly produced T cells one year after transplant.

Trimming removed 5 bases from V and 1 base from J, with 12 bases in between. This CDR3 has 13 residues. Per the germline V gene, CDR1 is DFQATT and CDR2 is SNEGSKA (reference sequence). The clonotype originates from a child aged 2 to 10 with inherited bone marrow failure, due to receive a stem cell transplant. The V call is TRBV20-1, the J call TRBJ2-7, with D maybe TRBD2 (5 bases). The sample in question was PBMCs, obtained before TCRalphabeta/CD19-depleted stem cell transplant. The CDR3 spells CSAVEGRSYEQYF. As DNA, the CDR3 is TGCAGTGCTGTAGAGGGCAGATCCTACGAGCAGTACTTC.